The 4 T cell receptor beta chains below come from one sample, sequenced in a study of cytomegalovirus exposure and HLA in healthy donors. The PCR was carried out with 60 Vbeta primers and 13 Jbeta primers. The protocol was immunoSEQ multiplex PCR, while the TCRdb copy is restricted to in-frame clones and leaves out a portion. Among under 95,000 clones listed, around 74% were seen once. The sequencing sample was made of PBMCs. All receptors derive from a boy aged 10-17 years in good health and CMV-seronegative.

V gene TRBV7-9 combines with J gene TRBJ2-5; TRBD1 matches 7 bases. J gave up 0 bases and V 5 bases, and 3 bases lay outside the gene matches. CDR1 is SEHNR, CDR2 FQNEAQ, per germline (reference sequence). The CDR3 sequence is 14 residues long. CDR3 sequence (DNA): TGTGCCAGCAGCCCGGGACAGAACCAAGAGACCCAGTACTTC. Its protein is CASSPGQNQETQYF.

This clone was recorded a few times. The chain combines TRBV10-2 with TRBJ1-2; D call uncertain. The V and J ends lost 3 bases and 6 bases respectively, with 14 bases between them. The CDR3 covers 14 residues. CDR1 is WSHSY, CDR2 SAAADI, per germline. The CDR3: CASSDSEPWNGYTF. The CDR3 DNA reads TGCGCCAGCAGTGACTCGGAGCCCTGGAATGGCTACACCTTC.

The rearrangement links TRBV7-9 to TRBJ2-5, with D hard to call. This CDR3 has 12 amino acids. Germline-derived CDR1 and CDR2 are SEHNR and FQNEAQ (reference sequence). V was cut by 6 bases and J by 4 bases, with 9 bases left in between. As DNA, the CDR3 is TGTGCCAGCAGACTTGGGCGAGAGACCCAGTACTTC. Protein sequence: CASRLGRETQYF.

The chain has TRBV18 and TRBJ1-5, with no clear D. Trimming removed 3 bases at V and 0 bases at J, with 9 bases between. The CDR3 is 15 amino acids. Germline V gene data show CDR1 as KGHSH and CDR2 as LQKENI. CDR3 protein: CASSPPENSNQPQHF. As DNA, the CDR3 is TGTGCCAGCTCACCTCCTGAGAATAGCAATCAGCCCCAGCATTTT.